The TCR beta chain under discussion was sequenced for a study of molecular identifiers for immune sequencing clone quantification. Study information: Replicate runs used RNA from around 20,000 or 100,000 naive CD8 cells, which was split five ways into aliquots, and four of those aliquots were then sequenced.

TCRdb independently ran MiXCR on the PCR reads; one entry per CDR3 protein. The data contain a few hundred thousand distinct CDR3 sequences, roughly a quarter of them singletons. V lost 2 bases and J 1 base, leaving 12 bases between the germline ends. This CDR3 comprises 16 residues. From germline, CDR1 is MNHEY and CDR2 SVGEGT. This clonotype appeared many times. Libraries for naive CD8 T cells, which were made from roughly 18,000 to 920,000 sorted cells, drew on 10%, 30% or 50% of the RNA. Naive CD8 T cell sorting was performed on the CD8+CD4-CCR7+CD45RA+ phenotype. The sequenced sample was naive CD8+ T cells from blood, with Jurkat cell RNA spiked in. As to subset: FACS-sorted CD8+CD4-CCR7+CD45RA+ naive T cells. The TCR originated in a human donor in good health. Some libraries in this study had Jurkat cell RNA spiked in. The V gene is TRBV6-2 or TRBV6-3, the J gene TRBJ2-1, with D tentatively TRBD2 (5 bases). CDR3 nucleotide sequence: TGTGCCAGCAGTTACCAGTGGAGGATGTCCTACAATGAGCAGTTCTTC. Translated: CASSYQWRMSYNEQFF.